This TCR beta chain was retrieved from a study of T-cell reconstitution after alpha-beta-depleted transplantation in children. Trimming pared 1 base from V and 7 bases from J, leaving 7 bases between. Looked up from germline, CDR1 is GTSNPN and CDR2 is SVGIG (reference sequence). This CDR3 has 11 residues. Unique molecular identifiers were built into the TCRbeta library. Each CDR3 protein is one row after TCRdb ran MiXCR on the PCR reads. Seen here are approximately 200,000 distinct CDR3 sequences, roughly 15% observed once, and the top ten hold over 10%. The TCR sequence derives from a human donor who donated a stem cell graft to a child with acute lymphoblastic leukemia. V is TRBV30 and J is TRBJ1-1; no clear D. Sequences were derived from PBMCs from the stem cell graft donor, sampled from the stem cell graft. CDR3 loop: CAWSADREAFF. Here the CDR3 DNA reads TGTGCCTGGAGTGCGGACCGTGAAGCTTTCTTT. The full variable domain, rest sourced from reference TRBV30 and TRBJ1-1, is SQTIHQWPATLVQPVGSPLSLECTVEGTSNPNLYWYRQAAGRGLQLLFYSVGIGQISSEVPQNLSASRPQDRQFILSSKKLLLSDSGFYLCAWSADREAFFGQGTRLTVV.